The entry below gives a single T cell receptor (beta chain) sequence along with its context. Its binding antigen is unknown. One base away there is no much larger clone; base qualities are not given. This sample is drawn from a study of blood T cell repertoires in COVID-19 (dated by TCRdb to between 2020 and 2021). As for the study more broadly: Samples from collaborators originated in the United States, Italy and Spain and spanned both the acute and convalescent phases of COVID-19. The material from the prospective study consisted of cDNA or gDNA derived from T cells, B-cell-depleted T cells, or PBMCs. Deeply sampled blood TCRbeta repertoires from subjects exposed to, actively infected with, or recovered from COVID-19 were included in the dataset. A freely available public database, intended as a resource for researchers studying the immune response to SARS-CoV-2, is where the repertoires were released. Samples came from the ongoing ImmuneRACE study (first 160 participants) plus 1,254 subjects from 6 global collaborators. A de-identified subject ID, COVID-19 status, age in years and sex were almost always included in the sample metadata. Where HLA class I and class II types were available, the types were taken from metadata supplied by the sample provider, not from assay-based typing.

Overall results and qualifications from the work: How much clinical and demographic metadata was included differed by source and by participant, and the metadata was provided uncurated.

The cysteine opens and the phenylalanine closes a CDR3 of 14 amino acids. Only the CDR3 DNA stays, 42 bases, in frame from base 1. According to the germline V gene (reference sequence), CDR1 reads MNHNY and CDR2 reads SVGAGI. V is reduced by 6 bases and J by 4 bases, leaving a spacing of 16 bases between them. Each collaborating institution followed its own protocols to collect whole blood in K2EDTA tubes. For TCRbeta analysis, collaborators shipped samples in one of three forms: frozen whole blood, isolated PBMCs, or DNA extracted from either of those sample types. TCRbeta CDR3 regions were amplified from genomic DNA using the immunoSEQ Assay, a bias-controlled multiplex PCR. Per the authors' processing: Within the assay, amplification of reference gene primers was used to estimate how many nucleated cells each sample contained. To quantify the absolute abundance of each unique TCRbeta CDR3 rearrangement, sequence reads were collapsed and filtered. For each sample, productive Simpson clonality was calculated by taking the square root of Simpson's diversity index across productive rearrangements. TCRdb obtained this table from immuneACCESS and retained in-frame rearrangements with V and J assigned. These tables miss some clones; where compared with another copy, unresolved V genes account for less than half of the shortfall, and the remainder is unexplained. Clone size and the V and J calls come from that table; the DNA yielded D and trimming. Recorded for this sample are approximately 130,000 clones; around four fifths of them occurred a single time. The ten largest make up roughly 25% of the sample.

This TCR derives from a human donor in a cohort sampled during active COVID-19. The V gene is TRBV6-6 and the J gene is TRBJ2-7, with the D segment identity uncertain. The specimen sequenced was peripheral blood. The sequence in DNA is TGTGCCAGCAGCCCTAACACACCCGGGTACGAGCAGTACTTC. The translation is CASSPNTPGYEQYF.